This TCR beta chain appears in the sequencing data of a study of cytomegalovirus exposure and HLA in healthy donors. Study conclusions and caveats: The investigators catalogued about 170 TCR beta chains as cytomegalovirus-associated. A later analysis reportedly found that, within productive TCRs, an Asian-associated ancestry cluster had fewer N-insertions than the mean observed across the 666 donors.

The sample holds one count of this clone. Antigen specificity is unknown. 60 Vbeta and 13 Jbeta primers were used in PCR. Using immunoSEQ multiplex PCR, the repertoire was profiled, and TCRdb retains in-frame clones only, with some absent. The data show fewer than 200,000 clones, 55% to 70% seen once. Germline V gene sequence: CDR1 SGHVS, CDR2 FNYEAQ. The CDR3 contains 13 residues. V was pared by 5 bases and J by 0 bases, with 5 bases between. This sequence originates from a woman in her 40s in good health and CMV-seropositive. The V and J genes are TRBV7-6 and TRBJ1-3; D unclear. The sample consisted of PBMCs. CDR3 region: CASSKSSGNTIYF. The CDR3 nucleotides read TGTGCCAGCAGCAAGAGCTCTGGAAACACCATATATTTT.